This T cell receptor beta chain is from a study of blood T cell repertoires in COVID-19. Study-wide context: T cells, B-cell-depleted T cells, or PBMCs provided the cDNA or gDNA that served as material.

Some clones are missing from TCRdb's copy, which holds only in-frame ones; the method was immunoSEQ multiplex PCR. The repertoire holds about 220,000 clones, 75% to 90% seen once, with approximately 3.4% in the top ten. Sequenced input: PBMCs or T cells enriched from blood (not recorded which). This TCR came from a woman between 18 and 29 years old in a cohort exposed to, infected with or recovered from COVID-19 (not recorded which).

The CDR3 region is CASSLHREKETQYF. The CDR3 DNA reads as TGTGCCAGCAGCTTACACCGGGAGAAAGAGACCCAGTACTTC. This sequence joins TRBV11-3 and TRBJ2-5; a weak D match, TRBD2 (6 bases). Trimming cost V 2 bases and J 3 bases, with 10 bases left between them. Germline V CDR1 and CDR2: SGHNT, YENEEA. The CDR3 spans 14 residues.